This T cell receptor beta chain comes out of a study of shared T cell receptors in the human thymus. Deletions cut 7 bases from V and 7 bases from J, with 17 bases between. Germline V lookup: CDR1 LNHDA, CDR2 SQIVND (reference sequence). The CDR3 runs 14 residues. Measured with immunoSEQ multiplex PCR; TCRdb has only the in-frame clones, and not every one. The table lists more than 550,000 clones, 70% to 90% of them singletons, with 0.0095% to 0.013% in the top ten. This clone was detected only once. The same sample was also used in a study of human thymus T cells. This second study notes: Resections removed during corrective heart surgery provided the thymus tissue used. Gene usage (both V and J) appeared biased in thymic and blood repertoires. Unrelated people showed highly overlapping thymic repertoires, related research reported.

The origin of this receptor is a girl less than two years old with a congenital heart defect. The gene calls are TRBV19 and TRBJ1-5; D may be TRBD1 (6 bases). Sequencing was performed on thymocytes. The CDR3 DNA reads TGTGCCAGTAAGGATCCCCAGGGGACCCAGCCCCAGCATTTT. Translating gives CASKDPQGTQPQHF.